The clone carrying this T cell receptor beta chain was seen a few times. What it binds is unknown. This sample is drawn from a study of blood T cells in healthy people across ages. Study-level information: With template switching, about one barcoded beta molecule was captured per two T cells. Study-level findings and limits: There were more naive CD4+ cells and higher diversity in long-lived donors than in aged donors.

Primed by a sample-barcoded 5' primer and a J-beta primer mix, a second PCR proceeded for 7 to 11 cycles. Every sample gave at least 2.5 million paired-end reads containing CDR3. MiXCR was run by TCRdb on the 5' RACE reads, yielding one entry per CDR3 protein. The table has about 1.4 million distinct CDR3 sequences, roughly 60% seen once; the top ten hold about 6.3%. Germline CDR1 and CDR2: MGHRA and YSYEKL. CDR3 length: 15 amino acids. Healthy individuals of Caucasian origin from Russia, aged about 6 to 95, served as donors. This chain uses TRBV4-1 with TRBJ2-5; TRBD2 is a possible D gene (6 bases). The J call may be incorrect, as the DNA end agrees better with TRBJ2-7. This TCR was recovered from a young man in good health. The sequenced sample was blood. The DNA of the CDR3 is TGCGCCAGCAGCCAAATCCTAGCGAGAGGATACGAGCAGTACTTC. Residues: CASSQILARGYEQYF.